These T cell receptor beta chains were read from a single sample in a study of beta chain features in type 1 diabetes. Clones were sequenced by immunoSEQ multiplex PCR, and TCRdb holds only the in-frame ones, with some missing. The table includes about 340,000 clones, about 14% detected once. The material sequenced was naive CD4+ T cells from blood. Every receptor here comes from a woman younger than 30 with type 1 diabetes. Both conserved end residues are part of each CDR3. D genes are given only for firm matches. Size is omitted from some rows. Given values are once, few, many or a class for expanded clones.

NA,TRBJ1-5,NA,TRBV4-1,CASSRGLSNQPQHF,TGCGCCAGCAGCCGAGGACTGAGCAATCAGCCCCAGCATTTT
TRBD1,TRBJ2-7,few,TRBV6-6,CASGDRGNYEQYF,TGTGCCAGCGGGGACAGGGGAAATTACGAGCAGTACTTC
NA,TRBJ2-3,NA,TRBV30,CAWTYGSTDTQYF,TGTGCCTGGACCTACGGGAGCACAGATACGCAGTATTTT
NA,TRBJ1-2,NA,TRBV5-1,CASSSMLSPGYTF,TGCGCCAGCAGCTCAATGCTTAGTCCTGGCTACACCTTC
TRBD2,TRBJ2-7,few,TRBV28,CASTNSGTSGYYEQYF,TGTGCCAGCACGAACTCCGGGACTAGCGGATACTACGAGCAGTACTTC
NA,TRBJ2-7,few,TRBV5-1,CASSLEQVSYEQYF,TGCGCCAGCAGCTTGGAACAGGTCTCCTACGAGCAGTACTTC
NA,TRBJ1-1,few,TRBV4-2,CASSQEEQRNTEAFF,TGTGCCAGCAGCCAAGAAGAACAGAGGAACACTGAAGCTTTCTTT
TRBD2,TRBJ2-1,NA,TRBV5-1,CASSLTGGYNEQFF,TGCGCCAGCAGCTTGACGGGAGGCTACAATGAGCAGTTCTTC
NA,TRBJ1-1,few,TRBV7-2,CASSSYRVNTEAFF,TGTGCCAGCAGCTCGTACAGGGTGAACACTGAAGCTTTCTTT
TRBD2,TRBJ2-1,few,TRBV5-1,CASSPPGTSTNNEQFF,TGCGCCAGCAGCCCCCCCGGGACTAGCACAAACAATGAGCAGTTCTTC
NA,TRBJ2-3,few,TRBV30,CAWSVWTTDTQYF,TGTGCCTGGAGTGTATGGACAACAGATACGCAGTATTTT
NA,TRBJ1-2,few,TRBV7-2,CASTPNYGYGYTF,TGTGCCAGCACCCCTAATTACGGCTATGGCTACACCTTC
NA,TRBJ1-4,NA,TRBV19,CATKEIASSPEKLFF,TGTGCCACCAAGGAGATCGCCTCCTCCCCTGAAAAACTGTTTTTT
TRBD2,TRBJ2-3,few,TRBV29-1,CSGGFSGSTDTQYF,TGCAGCGGAGGCTTTAGCGGGAGCACAGATACGCAGTATTTT
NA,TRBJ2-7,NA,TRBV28,CASSLRGWGEQYF,TGTGCCAGCAGTTTAAGGGGATGGGGCGAGCAGTACTTC
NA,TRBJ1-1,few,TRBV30,CAWNTIGPDGGAFF,TGTGCCTGGAATACCATCGGCCCCGACGGGGGAGCTTTCTTT
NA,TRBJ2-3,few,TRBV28,CASSLWGGGTDTQYF,TGTGCCAGCAGTTTATGGGGCGGGGGCACAGATACGCAGTATTTT
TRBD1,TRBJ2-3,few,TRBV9,CASSVVGQGTDTQYF,TGTGCCAGCAGCGTAGTGGGACAGGGTACAGATACGCAGTATTTT
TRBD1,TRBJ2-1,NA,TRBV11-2,CASKHLRGSSYNEQFF,TGTGCCAGCAAACACCTCAGGGGGAGCTCCTACAATGAGCAGTTCTTC
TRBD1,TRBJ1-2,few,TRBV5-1,CASSPDRDYGYTF,TGCGCCAGCAGCCCGGACAGGGACTATGGCTACACCTTC
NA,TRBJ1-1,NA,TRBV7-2,CASSSGQRTEAFF,TGTGCCAGCAGCAGCGGACAGCGGACTGAAGCTTTCTTT
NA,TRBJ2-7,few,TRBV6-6,CASSYSAAGASYEQYF,TGTGCCAGCAGTTACTCGGCGGCAGGGGCTTCCTACGAGCAGTACTTC
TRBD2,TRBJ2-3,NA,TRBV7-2,CASSLRGRLDTQYF,TGTGCCAGCAGCTTGCGGGGGAGATTAGATACGCAGTATTTT
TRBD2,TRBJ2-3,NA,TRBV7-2,CASSRLAGELTDTQYF,TGTGCCAGCAGCCGACTAGCGGGAGAACTAACAGATACGCAGTATTTT
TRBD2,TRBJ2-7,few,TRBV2,CASSEARGRLPNEQYF,TGTGCCAGCAGTGAAGCCCGCGGGAGACTCCCCAACGAGCAGTACTTC
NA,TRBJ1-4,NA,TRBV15,CATSRGGYEKLFF,TGTGCCACCAGCAGAGGAGGGTATGAAAAACTGTTTTTT
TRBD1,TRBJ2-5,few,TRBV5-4,CASTQTGTGTQYF,TGTGCCAGCACCCAGACAGGGACGGGGACCCAGTACTTC
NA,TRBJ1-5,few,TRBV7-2,CASSLGLSNQPQHF,TGTGCCAGCAGCCTGGGACTGAGCAATCAGCCCCAGCATTTT
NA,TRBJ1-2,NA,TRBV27,CASSAGGALYGYTF,TGTGCCAGTTCCGCGGGGGGGGCCCTCTATGGCTACACCTTC
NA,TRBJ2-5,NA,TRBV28,CASSLSEETQYF,TGTGCCAGCAGTTTATCAGAAGAGACCCAGTACTTC